This is a list of T cell receptor beta chains from one sample in a study of blood T cell repertoires in COVID-19. Profiled with immunoSEQ multiplex PCR; TCRdb holds only in-frame clones, not every one. The sample records more than 350,000 clones, about 88% being singletons. The sequencing sample was made of PBMCs or T cells enriched from blood (not recorded which). All receptors come from a young woman who had been exposed to COVID-19. Each CDR3 is given with its conserved first and last residue. The order of the fields is V gene, CDR3 protein.

TRBV12-3/TRBV12-4,CASSLMRPYEQYF
TRBV28,CASSSTGARGYTF
TRBV7-2,CASRSGTSGSSSYNEQFF
TRBV4-3,CASSQESIMSSYNSPLHF
TRBV11-3,CASSLNAGGYEQYF
TRBV3-1/TRBV3-2,CASSHISGTGVEKLFF
TRBV29-1,CSVGTGGANYGYTF
TRBV19,CASSPQQSTDTQYF
TRBV14,CASSQVLAPLYEQYF
TRBV2,CASSEGTYSSTDTQYF
TRBV5-6,CASSLGQGLETQYF
TRBV29-1,CSVEPRTGGSYEQYF
TRBV30,CAWSTTGKRDEQYF
TRBV25-1,CASRDSYSYEQYF
TRBV7-7,CASSTGTGGPDEQFF
TRBV11-2,CASSARTSGTDTQYF